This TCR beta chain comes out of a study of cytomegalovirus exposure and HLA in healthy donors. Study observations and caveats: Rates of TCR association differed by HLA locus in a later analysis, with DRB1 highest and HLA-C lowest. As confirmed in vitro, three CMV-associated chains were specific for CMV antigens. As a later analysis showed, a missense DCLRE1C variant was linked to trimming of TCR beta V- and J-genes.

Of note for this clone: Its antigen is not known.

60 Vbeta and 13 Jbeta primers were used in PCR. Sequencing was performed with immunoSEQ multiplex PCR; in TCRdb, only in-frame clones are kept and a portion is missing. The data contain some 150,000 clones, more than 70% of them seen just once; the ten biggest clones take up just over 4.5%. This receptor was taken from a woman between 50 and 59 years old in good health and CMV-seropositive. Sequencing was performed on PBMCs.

CDR3 region: CASSPNPGGTEAFF. The CDR3 DNA follows: TGTGCCAGCAGCCCCAATCCAGGGGGCACTGAAGCTTTCTTT. The V and J genes are TRBV9 and TRBJ1-1; TRBD1 matches at 7 bases. The J segment lost 4 bases and the V segment lost 4 bases, leaving 7 bases of the junction unmatched. The CDR3 totals 14 residues. The germline CDR1 and CDR2 sequences are SGDLS and YYNGEE.